This T cell receptor beta chain comes out of a study of blood T cell repertoires in COVID-19. Study processing details: Researchers report that nucleated cell counts were estimated from reference gene primer amplification. This table comes from immunoSEQ multiplex PCR, and its TCRdb copy is limited to in-frame clones, with some not included. V and J calls and clone size are as listed in that table; D and trimming were resolved from the DNA. The table records 290,000 or so clones, roughly 86% of them present only once. The age range of participants was 18 to 89 years, with residence in about two dozen US areas. The CDR3 is 16 residues long. The germline V gene has CDR1 SGHRS and CDR2 YFSETQ. Trimming at V came to 4 bases and at J to 1 base, leaving 4 bases not matched to a gene.

The sequence derives from a young woman who had recovered from COVID-19. Material for sequencing was PBMCs or T cells enriched from blood (not recorded which). The V and J genes are TRBV5-1 and TRBJ2-3; TRBD2 aligns across 12 bases. Here the CDR3 reads CASSARLAGGTDTQYF. The CDR3 DNA is TGCGCCAGCAGCGCTAGACTAGCGGGAGGCACAGATACGCAGTATTTT.